What follows describes a single TCR beta chain. The antigen is unknown. The sample comes from a study of Ad26.COV2.S vaccination and SARS-CoV-2 variants. Treatment specified: around 19 received Ad26.COV2.S at low or high dose, single or two shots; 5 received placebo; per-sample allocation not given. Day 63 after the first vaccine or placebo injection was the time point for sampling. In the vaccine, an Ad26 vector expressed the SARS-CoV-2 spike of the Wuhan strain. The protocol was immunoSEQ multiplex PCR, while the TCRdb copy is restricted to in-frame clones and leaves out a portion. The sample lists approximately 480,000 clones, roughly 89% seen once, with 13% in the top ten. CDR3 length equals 13 residues. V trimming: 1 base; J trimming: 8 bases; junction bases outside the gene matches: 6. Germline loops: CDR1 SQVTM, CDR2 ANQGSEA. Overall study results and limits: Similar non-spike TCR breadth was observed in recipients of vaccine and of placebo. Spike-specific TCR breadth in vaccine recipients exceeded that seen in placebo recipients.

The sequenced sample was peripheral blood, obtained in a trial of Ad26.COV2.S vaccine versus placebo. The chain links TRBV29-1 to TRBJ1-2; TRBD1 agrees at 8 bases. The TCR was taken from a person between 18 and 65 years old who received the Ad26.COV2.S COVID-19 vaccine or a placebo. The CDR3, as DNA: TGCAGCGTTGAAGGACAGGGGCAAGGAGGCTACACCTTC. Translation: CSVEGQGQGGYTF.